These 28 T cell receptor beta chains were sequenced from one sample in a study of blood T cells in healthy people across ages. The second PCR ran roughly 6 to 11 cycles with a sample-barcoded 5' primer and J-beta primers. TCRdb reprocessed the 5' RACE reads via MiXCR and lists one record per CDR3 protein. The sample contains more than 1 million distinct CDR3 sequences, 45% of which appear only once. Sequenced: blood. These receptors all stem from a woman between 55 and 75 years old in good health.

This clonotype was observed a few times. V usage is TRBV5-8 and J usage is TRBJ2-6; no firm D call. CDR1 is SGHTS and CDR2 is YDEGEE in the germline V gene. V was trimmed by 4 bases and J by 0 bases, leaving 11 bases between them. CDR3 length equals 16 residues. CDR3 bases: TGTGCCAGCAGCACCGCCATCCTCTCTGGGGCCAACGTCCTGACTTTC. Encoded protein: CASSTAILSGANVLTF. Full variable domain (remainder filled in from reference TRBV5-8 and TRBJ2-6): EAGVTQSPTHLIKTRGQQATLRCSPISGHTSVYWYQQALGLGLQFLLWYDEGEERNRGNFPPRFSGRQFPNYSSELNVNALELEDSALYLCASSTAILSGANVLTFGAGSRLTVL.

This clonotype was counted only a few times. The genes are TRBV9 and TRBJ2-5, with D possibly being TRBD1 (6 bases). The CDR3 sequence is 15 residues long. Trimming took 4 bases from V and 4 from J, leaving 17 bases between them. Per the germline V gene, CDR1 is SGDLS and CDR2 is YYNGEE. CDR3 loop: CASSPTVGRGETQYF. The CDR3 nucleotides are TGTGCCAGCAGCCCCACGGTGGGCAGGGGAGAGACCCAGTACTTC.

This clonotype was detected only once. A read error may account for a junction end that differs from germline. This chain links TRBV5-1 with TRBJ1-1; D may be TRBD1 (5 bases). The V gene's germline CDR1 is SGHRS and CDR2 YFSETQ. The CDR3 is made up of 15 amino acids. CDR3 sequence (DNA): TGCGCCGGCAGCCTGGGACTCCTGGGGAACACTGAAGCTTTCTTT. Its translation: CAGSLGLLGNTEAFF.

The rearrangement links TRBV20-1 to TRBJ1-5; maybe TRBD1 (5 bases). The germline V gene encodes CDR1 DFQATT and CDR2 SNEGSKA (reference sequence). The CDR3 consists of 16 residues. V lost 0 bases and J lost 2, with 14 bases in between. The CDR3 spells CSARDGGVPGNQPQHF. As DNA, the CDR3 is TGCAGTGCTAGAGACGGGGGGGTTCCGGGCAATCAGCCCCAGCATTTT.

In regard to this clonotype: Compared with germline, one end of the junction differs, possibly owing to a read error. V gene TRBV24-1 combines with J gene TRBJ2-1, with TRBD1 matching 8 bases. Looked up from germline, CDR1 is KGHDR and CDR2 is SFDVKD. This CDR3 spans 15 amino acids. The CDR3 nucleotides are TGTGCCACGAGTGGGAACGGACAGGGTGAAGATGAGCAGTTCTTC. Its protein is CATSGNGQGEDEQFF.

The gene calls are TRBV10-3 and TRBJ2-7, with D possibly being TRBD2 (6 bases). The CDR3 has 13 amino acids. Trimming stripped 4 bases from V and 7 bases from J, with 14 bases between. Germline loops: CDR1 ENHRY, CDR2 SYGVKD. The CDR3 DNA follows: TGTGCCATCAGTGGGGTGAGCGGGCGGGAGCAGTACTTC. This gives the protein CAISGVSGREQYF.

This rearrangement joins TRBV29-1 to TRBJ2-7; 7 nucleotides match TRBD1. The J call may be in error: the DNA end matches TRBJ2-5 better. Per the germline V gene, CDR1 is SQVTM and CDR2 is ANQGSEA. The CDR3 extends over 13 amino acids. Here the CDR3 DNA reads TGCAGCGGACGACAGGGAACACAGGGGACCCAGTACTTC. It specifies CSGRQGTQGTQYF.

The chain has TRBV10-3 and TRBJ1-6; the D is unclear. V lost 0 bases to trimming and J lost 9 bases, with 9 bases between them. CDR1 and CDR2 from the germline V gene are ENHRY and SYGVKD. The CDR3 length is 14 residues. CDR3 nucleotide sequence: TGTGCCATCAGTGAGTCGGTAGGGAGTTCACCCCTCCACTTT. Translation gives CAISESVGSSPLHF.

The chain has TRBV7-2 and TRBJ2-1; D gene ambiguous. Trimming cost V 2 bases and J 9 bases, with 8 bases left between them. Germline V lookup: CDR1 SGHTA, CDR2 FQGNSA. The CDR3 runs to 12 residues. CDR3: CASSLSVPEQFF. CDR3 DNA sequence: TGTGCCAGCAGCTTAAGCGTACCTGAGCAGTTCTTC.

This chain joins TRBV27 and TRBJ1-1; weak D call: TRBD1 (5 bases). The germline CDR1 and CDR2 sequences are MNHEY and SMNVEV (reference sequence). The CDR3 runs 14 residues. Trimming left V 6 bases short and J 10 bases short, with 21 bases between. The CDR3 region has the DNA TGTGCCAGCAGCTTAGGGACCGCCCTTGGCTTAGCTTTCTTT. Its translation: CASSLGTALGLAFF.

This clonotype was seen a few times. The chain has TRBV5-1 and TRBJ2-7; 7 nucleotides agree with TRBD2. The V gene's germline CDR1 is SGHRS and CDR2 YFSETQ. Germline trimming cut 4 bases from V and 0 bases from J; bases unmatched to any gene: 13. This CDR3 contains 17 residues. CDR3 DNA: TGCGCCAGCAGCCGACTAGCTAGTAGCGTGAGCTCCTACGAGCAGTACTTC. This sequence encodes CASSRLASSVSSYEQYF.

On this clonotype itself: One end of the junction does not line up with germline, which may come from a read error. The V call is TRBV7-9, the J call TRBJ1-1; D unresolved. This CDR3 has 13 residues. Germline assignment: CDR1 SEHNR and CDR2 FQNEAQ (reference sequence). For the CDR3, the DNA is TGTGCCAGCAGCTTAGCCGCGAACACTGGAGCTTTCTTT. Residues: CASSLAANTGAFF.

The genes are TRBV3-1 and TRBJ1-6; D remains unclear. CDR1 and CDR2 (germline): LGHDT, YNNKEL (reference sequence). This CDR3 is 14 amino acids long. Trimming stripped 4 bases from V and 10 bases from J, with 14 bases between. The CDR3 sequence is CASSLNLRESPLHF. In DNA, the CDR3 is TGTGCCAGCAGCCTAAACCTAAGGGAATCACCCCTCCACTTT. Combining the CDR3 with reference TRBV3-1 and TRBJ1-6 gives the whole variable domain DTAVSQTPKYLVTQMGNDKSIKCEQNLGHDTMYWYKQDSKKFLKIMFSYNNKELIINETVPNRFSPKSPDKAHLNLHINSLELGDSAVYFCASSLNLRESPLHFGNGTRLTVT.

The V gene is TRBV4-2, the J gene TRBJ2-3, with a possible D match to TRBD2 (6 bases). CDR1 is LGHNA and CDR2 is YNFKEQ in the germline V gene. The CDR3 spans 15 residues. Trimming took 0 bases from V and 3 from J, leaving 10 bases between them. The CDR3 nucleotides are TGTGCCAGCAGCCAAGATCCCGCGGGAACAGATACGCAGTATTTT. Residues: CASSQDPAGTDTQYF.

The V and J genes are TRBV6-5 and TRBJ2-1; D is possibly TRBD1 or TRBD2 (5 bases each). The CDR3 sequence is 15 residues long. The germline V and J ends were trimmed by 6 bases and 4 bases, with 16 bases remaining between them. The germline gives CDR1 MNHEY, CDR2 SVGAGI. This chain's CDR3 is CASSDNPGPYNEQFF. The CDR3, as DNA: TGTGCCAGCAGCGATAACCCGGGACCATACAATGAGCAGTTCTTC.

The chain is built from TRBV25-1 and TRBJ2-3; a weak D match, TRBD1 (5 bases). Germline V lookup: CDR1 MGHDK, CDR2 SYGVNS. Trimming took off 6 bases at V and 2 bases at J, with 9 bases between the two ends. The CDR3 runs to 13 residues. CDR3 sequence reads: CASRGRATDTQYF. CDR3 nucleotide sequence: TGTGCCAGCAGGGGCAGGGCCACAGATACGCAGTATTTT.

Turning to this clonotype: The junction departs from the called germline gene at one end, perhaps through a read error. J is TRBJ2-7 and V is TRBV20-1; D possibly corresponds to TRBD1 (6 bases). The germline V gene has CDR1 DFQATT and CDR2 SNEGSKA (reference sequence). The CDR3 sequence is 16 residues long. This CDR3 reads CSASPLQTGSSYEQYF. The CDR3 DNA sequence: TGTAGTGCTAGCCCCTTGCAGACAGGCAGCTCCTACGAGCAGTACTTC.

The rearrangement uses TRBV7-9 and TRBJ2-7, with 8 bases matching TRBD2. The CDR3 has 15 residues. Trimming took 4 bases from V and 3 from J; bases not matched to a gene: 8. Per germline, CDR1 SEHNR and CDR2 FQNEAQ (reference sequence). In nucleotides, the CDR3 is TGTGCCAGCAGCTCCGCCCGGGCGGGAGGCTACGAGCAGTACTTC. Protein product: CASSSARAGGYEQYF. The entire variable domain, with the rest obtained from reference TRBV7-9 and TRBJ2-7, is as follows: DTGVSQNPRHKITKRGQNVTFRCDPISEHNRLYWYRQTLGQGPEFLTYFQNEAQLEKSRLLSDRFSAERPKGSFSTLEIQRTEQGDSAMYLCASSSARAGGYEQYFGPGTRLTVT.

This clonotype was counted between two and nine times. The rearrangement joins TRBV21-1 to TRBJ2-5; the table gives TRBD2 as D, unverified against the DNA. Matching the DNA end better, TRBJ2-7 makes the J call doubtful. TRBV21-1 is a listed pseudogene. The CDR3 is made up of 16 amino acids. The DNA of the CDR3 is TGTGCCAGCAGCCTCCTGGGAGGTGTGCAGTCCTACGAGCAGTACTTC. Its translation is CASSLLGGVQSYEQYF.

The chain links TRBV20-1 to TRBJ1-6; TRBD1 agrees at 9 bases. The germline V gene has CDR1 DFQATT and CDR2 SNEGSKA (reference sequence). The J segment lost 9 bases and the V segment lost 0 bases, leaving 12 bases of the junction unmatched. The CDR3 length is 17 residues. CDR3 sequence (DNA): TGCAGTGCTAGAGATCAGGGACAGGGACTTCTTAGTTCACCCCTCCACTTT. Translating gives CSARDQGQGLLSSPLHF.

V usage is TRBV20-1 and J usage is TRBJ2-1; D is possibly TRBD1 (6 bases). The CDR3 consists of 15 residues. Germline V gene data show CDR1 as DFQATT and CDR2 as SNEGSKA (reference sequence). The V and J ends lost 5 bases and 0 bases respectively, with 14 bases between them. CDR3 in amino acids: CSAEPGQSSYNEQFF. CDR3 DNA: TGCAGTGCTGAACCCGGACAGAGCTCCTACAATGAGCAGTTCTTC.

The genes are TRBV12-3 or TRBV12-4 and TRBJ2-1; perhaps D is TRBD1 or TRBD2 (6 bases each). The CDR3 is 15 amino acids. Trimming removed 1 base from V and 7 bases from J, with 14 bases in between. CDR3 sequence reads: CASSLGVRRGNEQFF. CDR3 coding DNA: TGTGCCAGCAGTTTAGGCGTCCGGAGGGGGAATGAGCAGTTCTTC.

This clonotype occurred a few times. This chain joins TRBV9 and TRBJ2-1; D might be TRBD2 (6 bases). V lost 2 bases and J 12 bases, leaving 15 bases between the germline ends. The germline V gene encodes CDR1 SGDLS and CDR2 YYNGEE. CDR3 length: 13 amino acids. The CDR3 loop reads CASSVGSVGGQFF. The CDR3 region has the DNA TGTGCCAGCAGCGTGGGAAGCGTGGGGGGGCAGTTCTTC.

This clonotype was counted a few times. The CDR3 sequence: CAISESGGGNTEAFF. CDR3 in DNA: TGTGCCATCAGTGAGTCCGGGGGGGGGAACACTGAAGCTTTCTTT. This chain links TRBV10-3 with TRBJ1-1, with a possible D match to TRBD1 (5 bases). The CDR3 spans 15 residues. Trimming pared 0 bases from V and 1 base from J, leaving 9 bases between. Germline V lookup: CDR1 ENHRY, CDR2 SYGVKD.

In nucleotides, the CDR3 is TGTGCCAGCAGCCTATCCGGGACAGGGCTAAATGAGCAGTTCTTC. Translating gives CASSLSGTGLNEQFF. The chain links TRBV3-1 to TRBJ2-1, with TRBD1 matching over 9 bases. CDR1 and CDR2 from the germline V gene are LGHDT and YNNKEL (reference sequence). This CDR3 spans 15 amino acids. J was trimmed by 7 bases and V by 4 bases; bases with no gene match: 8.

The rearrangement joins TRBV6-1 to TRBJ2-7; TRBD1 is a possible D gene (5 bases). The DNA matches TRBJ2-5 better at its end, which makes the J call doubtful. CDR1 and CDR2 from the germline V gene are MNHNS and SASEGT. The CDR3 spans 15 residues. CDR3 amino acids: CASSDLAGLGGTQYF. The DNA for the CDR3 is TGTGCCAGCAGTGATTTGGCAGGGCTGGGTGGGACCCAGTACTTC.

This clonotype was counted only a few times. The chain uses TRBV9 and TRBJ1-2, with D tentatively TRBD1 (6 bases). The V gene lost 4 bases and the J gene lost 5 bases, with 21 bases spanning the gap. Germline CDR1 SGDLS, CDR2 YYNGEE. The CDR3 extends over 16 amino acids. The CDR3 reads CASSPTGQTKIYGYTF. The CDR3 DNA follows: TGTGCCAGCAGCCCCACAGGGCAAACGAAAATATATGGCTACACCTTC. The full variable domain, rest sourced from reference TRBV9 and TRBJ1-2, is DSGVTQTPKHLITATGQRVTLRCSPRSGDLSVYWYQQSLDQGLQFLIQYYNGEERAKGNILERFSAQQFPDLHSELNLSSLELGDSALYFCASSPTGQTKIYGYTFGSGTRLTVV.

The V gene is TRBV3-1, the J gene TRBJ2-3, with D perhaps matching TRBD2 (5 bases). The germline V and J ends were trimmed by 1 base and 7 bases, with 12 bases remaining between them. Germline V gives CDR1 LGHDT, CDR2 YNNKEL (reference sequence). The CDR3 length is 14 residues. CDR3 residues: CASSQAGLPNTQYF. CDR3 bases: TGTGCCAGCAGCCAAGCCGGACTTCCAAATACGCAGTATTTT.